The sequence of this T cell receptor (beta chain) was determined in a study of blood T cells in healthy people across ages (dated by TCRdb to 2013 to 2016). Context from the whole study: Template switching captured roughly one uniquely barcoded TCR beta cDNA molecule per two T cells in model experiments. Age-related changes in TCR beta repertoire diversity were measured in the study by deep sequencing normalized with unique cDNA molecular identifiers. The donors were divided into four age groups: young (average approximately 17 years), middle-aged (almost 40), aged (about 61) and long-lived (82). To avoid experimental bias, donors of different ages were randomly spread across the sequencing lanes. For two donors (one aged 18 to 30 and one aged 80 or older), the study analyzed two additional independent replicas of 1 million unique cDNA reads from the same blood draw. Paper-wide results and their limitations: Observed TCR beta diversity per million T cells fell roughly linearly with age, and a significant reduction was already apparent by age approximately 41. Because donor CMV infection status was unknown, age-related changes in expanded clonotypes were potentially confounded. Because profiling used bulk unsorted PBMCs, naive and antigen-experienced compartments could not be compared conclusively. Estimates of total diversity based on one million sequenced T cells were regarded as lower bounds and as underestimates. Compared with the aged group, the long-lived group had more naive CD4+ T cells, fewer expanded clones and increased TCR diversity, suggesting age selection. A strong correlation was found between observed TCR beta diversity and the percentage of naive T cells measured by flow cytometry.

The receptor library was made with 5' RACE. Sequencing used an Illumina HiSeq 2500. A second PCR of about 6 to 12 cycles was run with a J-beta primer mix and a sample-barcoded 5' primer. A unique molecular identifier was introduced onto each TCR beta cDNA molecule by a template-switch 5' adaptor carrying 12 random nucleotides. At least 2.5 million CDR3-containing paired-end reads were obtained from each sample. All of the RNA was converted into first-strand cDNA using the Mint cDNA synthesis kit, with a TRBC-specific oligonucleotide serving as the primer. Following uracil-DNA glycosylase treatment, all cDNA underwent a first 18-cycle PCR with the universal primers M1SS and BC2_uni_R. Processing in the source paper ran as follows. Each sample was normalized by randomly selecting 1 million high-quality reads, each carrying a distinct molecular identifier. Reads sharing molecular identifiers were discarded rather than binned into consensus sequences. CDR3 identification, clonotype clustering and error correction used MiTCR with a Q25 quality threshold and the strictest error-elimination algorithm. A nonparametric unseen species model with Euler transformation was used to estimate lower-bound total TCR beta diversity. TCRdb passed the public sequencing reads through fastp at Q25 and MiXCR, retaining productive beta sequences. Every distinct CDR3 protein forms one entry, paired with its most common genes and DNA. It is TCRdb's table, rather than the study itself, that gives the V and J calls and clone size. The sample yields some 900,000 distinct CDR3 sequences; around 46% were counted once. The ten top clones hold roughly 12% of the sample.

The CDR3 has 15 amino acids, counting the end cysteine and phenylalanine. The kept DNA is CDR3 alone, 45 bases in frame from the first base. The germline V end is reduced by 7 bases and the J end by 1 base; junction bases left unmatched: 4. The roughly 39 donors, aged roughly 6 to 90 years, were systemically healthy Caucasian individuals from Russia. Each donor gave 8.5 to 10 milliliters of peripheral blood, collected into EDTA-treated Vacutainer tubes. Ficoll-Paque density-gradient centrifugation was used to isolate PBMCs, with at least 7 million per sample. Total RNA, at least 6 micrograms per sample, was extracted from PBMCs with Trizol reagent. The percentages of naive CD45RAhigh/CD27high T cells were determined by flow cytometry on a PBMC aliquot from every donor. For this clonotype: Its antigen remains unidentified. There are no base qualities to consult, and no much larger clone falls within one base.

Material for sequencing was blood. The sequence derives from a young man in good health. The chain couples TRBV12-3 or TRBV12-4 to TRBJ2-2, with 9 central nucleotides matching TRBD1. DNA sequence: TGTGCCAGCAAGGGACAGGGAGTGAACACCGGGGAGCTGTTTTTT. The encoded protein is CASKGQGVNTGELFF.